The present T cell receptor beta chain was sequenced within a study of shared clonotypes between healthy human individuals. Study-wide background: The plates for each donor numbered three CD4 naive, three CD4 memory, two CD8 naive and one CD8 memory. Study-wide points: An effect of sequencing depth on clonotype sharing among donors was expected. Unshared clonotypes carried lower generation probabilities than those common to all four donors.

CDR1 and CDR2 from the germline V gene are SGHRS and YFSETQ. The CDR3 runs 14 residues. V shed 0 bases and J shed 5 bases, with 9 bases lying between them. For this clone: Its antigen remains unidentified.

For every subset, genomic DNA was evenly distributed across several immunoSEQ plates. The protocol was immunoSEQ multiplex PCR, while the TCRdb copy is restricted to in-frame clones and leaves out a portion. The sample holds around 2,000,000 clones, 85% to 95% seen once. V usage is TRBV5-1 and J usage is TRBJ2-1; D is possibly TRBD1 (5 bases). The source is a man aged 18 to 30 in good health. Sequenced material: naive CD4+ T cells sorted from blood. Subset noted: CD45RA+ positively selected. CDR3 bases: TGCGCCAGCAGCTTGGCTCAGGGCCACAATGAGCAGTTCTTC. As protein: CASSLAQGHNEQFF.